This passage covers 20 T cell receptor beta chains from one sample sequenced in a study of shared clonotypes between healthy human individuals. Clones were sequenced by immunoSEQ multiplex PCR, and TCRdb holds only the in-frame ones, with some missing. There are under 1,100,000 clones in the sample; around 74% occur only once, and around 1.5% lies in the top ten. The material sequenced was memory CD4+ T cells sorted from blood. Subset given: CD45RA-negative fraction. All receptors derive from a man aged 18 to 30 in good health.

This clone was seen only a few times. Other DNA sequences from this sample encode an identical CDR3 as well. The rearrangement links TRBV27 to TRBJ2-3, with 7 bases matching TRBD2. CDR3 length: 17 residues. Per the germline V gene, CDR1 is MNHEY and CDR2 is SMNVEV (reference sequence). Losses at the gene ends were 2 bases for V and 0 bases for J; bases not matched to a gene: 8. Here the CDR3 reads CASSLGFLADSTDTQYF. The CDR3 DNA follows: TGTGCCAGCAGTTTAGGGTTTCTAGCGGACAGCACAGATACGCAGTATTTT.

Only one count was recorded for this clone. The chain joins TRBV5-4 to TRBJ2-2; D not resolved. Germline values: CDR1 SGHNT, CDR2 YYREEE (reference sequence). Trimming cost V 3 bases and J 2 bases, with 8 bases left between them. The CDR3 contains 14 residues. This CDR3 is CASSYRSNTGELFF. The CDR3 DNA is TGTGCCAGCAGCTACCGGTCCAACACCGGGGAGCTGTTTTTT. Using reference TRBV5-4 and TRBJ2-2 for the parts outside the CDR3, the full variable domain is ETGVTQSPTHLIKTRGQQVTLRCSSQSGHNTVSWYQQALGQGPQFIFQYYREEENGRGNFPPRFSGLQFPNYSSELNVNALELDDSALYLCASSYRSNTGELFFGEGSRLTVL.

The chain uses TRBV7-8 and TRBJ2-5, with D perhaps matching TRBD2 (5 bases). Trimming left V 1 base short and J 9 bases short, with 9 bases between. The CDR3 totals 12 residues. Germline V gene data show CDR1 as SGHVS and CDR2 as FQNEAQ. The DNA for the CDR3 is TGTGCCAGCAGCTTAGTAACCGGGGCCCAGTACTTC. It is translated as CASSLVTGAQYF.

This clone has only a few counts. The chain carries TRBV9 and TRBJ2-2; 10 bases are a match to TRBD1. V shed 3 bases, J shed 7 bases, and the junction held 9 bases outside the gene matches. Germline values: CDR1 SGDLS, CDR2 YYNGEE. The length of the CDR3 is 16 residues. CDR3 sequence (DNA): TGTGCCAGCAGCGCCGCCGGGACAGGGGTTAACGGGGAGCTGTTTTTT. Translated, it gives CASSAAGTGVNGELFF.

This chain joins TRBV19 and TRBJ2-1, with 12 bases lining up with TRBD2. V was clipped by 5 bases and J by 8 bases; unmatched bases: 7. This CDR3 region has 15 residues. Germline V gives CDR1 LNHDA, CDR2 SQIVND (reference sequence). The DNA for the CDR3 is TGTGCCAGTAGTCTTGCTAGCGGGAGGGGCGATGAGCAGTTCTTC. This translates into CASSLASGRGDEQFF.

The rearrangement uses TRBV11-2 and TRBJ1-6; a weak D match, TRBD1 (6 bases). Germline V gives CDR1 SGHAT, CDR2 FQNNGV. The CDR3 covers 16 residues. V was pared by 4 bases and J by 9 bases, with 19 bases between. This CDR3 is CASSSLGGGQTSPLHF. DNA for the CDR3: TGTGCCAGCAGCTCCCTAGGCGGGGGGCAAACTTCACCCCTCCACTTT.

J is TRBJ1-1 and V is TRBV29-1, with 8 positions matching TRBD1. V shed 0 bases and J 7 bases; nucleotides not matched to a gene: 4. The CDR3 runs 13 residues. Germline-derived CDR1 and CDR2 are SQVTM and ANQGSEA. The CDR3 sequence: CSVEENRGGEAFF. The CDR3 DNA follows: TGCAGCGTTGAAGAAAACAGGGGGGGTGAAGCTTTCTTT.

The rearrangement joins TRBV6-6 to TRBJ1-2; no definite D call. In germline, CDR1 is MNHNY, CDR2 SVGAGI (reference sequence). There are 14 residues in the CDR3. Trimming shortened V by 4 bases and J by 0 bases, and 9 bases separated the two germline ends. The CDR3 DNA is TGTGCCAGCAGTTCAGTAGGAGCTAACTATGGCTACACCTTC. It yields the protein CASSSVGANYGYTF.

Remarks on this clone: Other DNA sequences in the same sample also yield this CDR3. This chain links TRBV7-2 with TRBJ1-1; 8 bases map to TRBD1. Trimming took 4 bases from V and 4 from J; bases not matched to a gene: 5. The germline V gene has CDR1 SGHTA and CDR2 FQGNSA. The CDR3 covers 14 residues. The CDR3 loop is CASSSRTGGTEAFF. The CDR3 DNA reads TGTGCCAGCAGCTCCCGAACAGGGGGCACTGAAGCTTTCTTT.

This chain connects TRBV5-1 to TRBJ1-1, with D maybe TRBD1 (5 bases). The CDR3 has 17 residues. The germline V gene encodes CDR1 SGHRS and CDR2 YFSETQ. The germline V and J ends were trimmed by 2 bases and 0 bases, with 17 bases remaining between them. The CDR3 sequence: CASSLAQGMAMNTEAFF. As DNA, the CDR3 is TGCGCCAGCAGCTTAGCTCAGGGTATGGCAATGAACACTGAAGCTTTCTTT.

As for this clone: An end of the junction does not agree with germline; a read error may underlie this. The chain joins TRBV7-7 to TRBJ2-5, with D possibly matching TRBD1 (6 bases). The CDR3 loop spans 15 amino acids. Germline CDR1 reads SSHAT; CDR2 reads FNYEAQ (reference sequence). CDR3 in amino acids: CASSLVGQQQETQYF. The CDR3 DNA is TGTGCTAGCAGCTTAGTAGGACAGCAACAAGAGACCCAGTACTTC.

The rearrangement links TRBV27 to TRBJ2-5; D is unclear. The germline V gene has CDR1 MNHEY and CDR2 SMNVEV (reference sequence). The CDR3 runs 13 residues. Between the trimmed V and J ends, which lost 0 bases and 5 bases, there was a span of 7 bases. In nucleotides, the CDR3 is TGTGCCAGCAGTTTATCGAAAGGGGAGACCCAGTACTTC. This codes for CASSLSKGETQYF.

The rearrangement joins TRBV23-1 to TRBJ2-2; D is unresolved. TRBV23-1 is classed as an ORF, of uncertain function. The CDR3 is 15 amino acids. V was pared by 8 bases and J by 3 bases, with 16 bases between. The CDR3 loop reads CASGSPLDDTGELFF. The CDR3 region has the DNA TGCGCCAGCGGTTCCCCCCTAGACGACACCGGGGAGCTGTTTTTT.

V usage is TRBV6-5 and J usage is TRBJ1-2, with 8 bases identical to TRBD1. CDR1 is MNHEY, CDR2 SVGAGI, per germline. This CDR3 comprises 14 residues. Trimming took 1 base from V and 6 from J; bases not matched to a gene: 4. DNA for the CDR3: TGTGCCAGCAGTTACTTGACAGGGGCGCATGGCTACACCTTC. Residues: CASSYLTGAHGYTF.

The chain recombines TRBV5-1 with TRBJ1-4, with 12 bases matching TRBD1. The CDR3 extends over 18 amino acids. Germline-derived CDR1 and CDR2 are SGHRS and YFSETQ. V lost 4 bases to trimming and J lost 0 bases; unmatched junction nucleotides: 7. The CDR3 region is CASSLGTGGPSTNEKLFF. The CDR3 DNA follows: TGCGCCAGCAGCCTAGGGACAGGGGGCCCCTCAACTAATGAAAAACTGTTTTTT.

This clone appeared a single time. The chain carries TRBV7-8 and TRBJ2-1; D may be TRBD2 (5 bases). Germline values: CDR1 SGHVS, CDR2 FQNEAQ. The V gene lost 2 bases and the J gene lost 6 bases, with 14 bases spanning the gap. This CDR3 has 15 amino acids. CDR3 nucleotide sequence: TGTGCCAGCAGCTTATTCCTAGATCGGGGCAATGAGCAGTTCTTC. This encodes CASSLFLDRGNEQFF.

The rearrangement uses TRBV11-3 and TRBJ1-1, with D hard to call. Germline V CDR1 and CDR2: SGHNT, YENEEA. There are 13 residues in the CDR3. Trimming took off 1 base at V and 10 bases at J, with 13 bases between the two ends. CDR3: CASSLARVPRAFF. As DNA, the CDR3 is TGTGCCAGCAGCTTAGCGAGGGTCCCTCGAGCTTTCTTT.

Notes on this clone: Within the sample, other DNA sequences also encode this same CDR3. The chain employs TRBV7-2 and TRBJ2-5, with D uncertain. The CDR3 runs 15 residues. V was shortened by 3 bases and J by 5 bases, with 16 bases between the two germline ends. CDR1 is SGHTA, CDR2 FQGNSA, per germline. This CDR3 is CASSLDGRAEETQYF. The CDR3 DNA sequence: TGTGCCAGCAGCTTGGACGGACGTGCCGAGGAGACCCAGTACTTC.

The chain combines TRBV28 with TRBJ2-7; unclear D gene. The germline gives CDR1 MDHEN, CDR2 SYDVKM. This CDR3 region has 12 residues. Between the trimmed V and J ends, which lost 6 bases and 6 bases, there was a span of 12 bases. CDR3 nucleotide sequence: TGTGCCAGCAGCCTCTCCCGATTCGAGCAGTACTTC. Protein: CASSLSRFEQYF.

This chain connects TRBV6-5 to TRBJ1-2, with unresolved D. The CDR3 sequence is 15 residues long. Germline lookup yields CDR1 MNHEY and CDR2 SVGAGI. Trimming took 2 bases from V and 4 from J, leaving 14 bases between them. CDR3 coding DNA: TGTGCCAGCAGTTACAAGGCAGGATCGTCCTATGGCTACACCTTC. Translated: CASSYKAGSSYGYTF.